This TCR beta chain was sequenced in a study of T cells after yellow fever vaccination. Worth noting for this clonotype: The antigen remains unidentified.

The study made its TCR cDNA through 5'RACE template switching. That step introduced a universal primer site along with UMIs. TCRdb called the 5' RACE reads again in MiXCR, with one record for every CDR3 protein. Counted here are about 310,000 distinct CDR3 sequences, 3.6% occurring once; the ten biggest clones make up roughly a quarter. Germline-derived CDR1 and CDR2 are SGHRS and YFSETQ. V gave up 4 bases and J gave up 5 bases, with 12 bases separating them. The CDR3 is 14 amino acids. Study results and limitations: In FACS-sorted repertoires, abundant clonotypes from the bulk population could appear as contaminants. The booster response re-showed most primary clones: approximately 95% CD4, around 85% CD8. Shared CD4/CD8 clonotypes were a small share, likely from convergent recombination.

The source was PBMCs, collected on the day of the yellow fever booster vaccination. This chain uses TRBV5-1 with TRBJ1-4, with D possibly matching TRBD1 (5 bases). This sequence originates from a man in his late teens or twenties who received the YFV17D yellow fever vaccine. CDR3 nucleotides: TGCGCCAGCAGCGGGGACGGATACAATGAAAAACTGTTTTTT. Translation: CASSGDGYNEKLFF. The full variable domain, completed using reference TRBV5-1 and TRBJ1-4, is KAGVTQTPRYLIKTRGQQVTLSCSPISGHRSVSWYQQTPGQGLQFLFEYFSETQRNKGNFPGRFSGRQFSNSRSEMNVSTLELGDSALYLCASSGDGYNEKLFFGSGTQLSVL.